Listed here are 18 T cell receptor beta chains from one sample, sequenced in a study of identical twins. In TCRdb, the 5' RACE reads were re-called with MiXCR into one record per CDR3 protein. This table has around 960,000 distinct CDR3 sequences, approximately 13% appearing once. The sample was also reused in another study, on yellow fever vaccine responses in identical twins.

The source material was PBMCs. Every receptor here comes from a woman aged 18-30 years in good health.

This clonotype has a handful of counts. The chain has TRBV12-3 or TRBV12-4 and TRBJ2-1; TRBD2 matches 9 bases. The junction had 10 bases not matched to a gene; V was cut back by 6 bases and J by 7 bases. The CDR3 consists of 15 residues. Here the CDR3 DNA reads TGTGCCAGCAGCGTTGTCGCGGGAGGGCGTAATGAGCAGTTCTTC. Protein product: CASSVVAGGRNEQFF.

This chain uses TRBV20-1 with TRBJ2-1; TRBD2 matches at 9 bases. Unmatched junction bases numbered 2, after V lost 2 bases and J lost 0 bases. The CDR3 spans 15 residues. CDR1 and CDR2 from the germline V gene are DFQATT and SNEGSKA (reference sequence). The CDR3: CSARSTSGSYNEQFF. The DNA for the CDR3 is TGCAGTGCTAGATCGACTAGCGGCTCCTACAATGAGCAGTTCTTC.

This clonotype has more than one count but fewer than ten. J is TRBJ1-2 and V is TRBV4-2; D remains unclear. The CDR3 has 16 residues. Germline V gives CDR1 LGHNA, CDR2 YNFKEQ. Trimming removed 0 bases at V and 0 bases at J, with 11 bases between. The chain's CDR3 is CASSQETGSSNYGYTF. Written as DNA, the CDR3 is TGTGCCAGCAGCCAAGAGACGGGCAGCTCTAACTATGGCTACACCTTC.

The genes are TRBV25-1 and TRBJ2-5; 11 nucleotides match TRBD1. Germline assignment: CDR1 MGHDK and CDR2 SYGVNS. CDR3 size: 13 residues. V lost 8 bases to trimming and J lost 5 bases; unmatched junction nucleotides: 4. This CDR3 reads CASGGQGGETQYF. CDR3 in DNA: TGTGCCAGCGGGGGACAGGGGGGTGAGACCCAGTACTTC.

This clonotype showed up just a few times. The rearrangement links TRBV2 to TRBJ2-1; maybe TRBD1 (5 bases). The CDR3 totals 15 residues. V was shortened by 4 bases and J by 0 bases, with 10 bases between the two germline ends. Germline V gene sequence: CDR1 SNHLY, CDR2 FYNNEI. CDR3 loop: CASSAQGLSYNEQFF. The DNA of the CDR3 is TGTGCCAGCAGTGCTCAGGGCCTCTCCTACAATGAGCAGTTCTTC.

This clonotype was found a few times. This sequence joins TRBV20-1 and TRBJ2-1; 10 nucleotides align to TRBD2. The CDR3 runs to 14 residues. Trimming at V came to 6 bases and at J to 8 bases, leaving 10 bases not matched to a gene. Germline V gene lookup returns CDR1 DFQATT and CDR2 SNEGSKA (reference sequence). The CDR3 loop reads CSANPSGGGDEQFF. In DNA, the CDR3 is TGCAGTGCCAACCCTAGCGGGGGTGGGGATGAGCAGTTCTTC.

The rearrangement links TRBV20-1 to TRBJ2-1; weak D call: TRBD1 (6 bases). Germline CDR1 reads DFQATT; CDR2 reads SNEGSKA (reference sequence). This CDR3 is built from 14 residues. V was trimmed by 6 bases and J by 6 bases, leaving 18 bases between them. DNA of the CDR3: TGCAGTGCCAGAACAGGGTCCTTGGGCAATGAGCAGTTCTTC. The encoded protein is CSARTGSLGNEQFF.

Many counts were recorded for this clonotype. This chain joins TRBV28 and TRBJ2-3, with unresolved D. The germline V gene has CDR1 MDHEN and CDR2 SYDVKM. This CDR3 is 14 amino acids long. V was pared by 1 base and J by 0 bases, with 5 bases between. CDR3 in amino acids: CASSLYSSTDTQYF. The CDR3 DNA reads TGTGCCAGCAGTTTATATAGCAGCACAGATACGCAGTATTTT.

This sequence joins TRBV12-3 or TRBV12-4 and TRBJ1-1, with 7 bases that match TRBD1. After removal of 1 base from V and 0 bases from J, the junction contained 8 bases not matched to a gene. The CDR3 contains 17 residues. The DNA for the CDR3 is TGTGCCAGCAGTTTAGGGGGACAGCCTCGGGTGAACACTGAAGCTTTCTTT. Its translation is CASSLGGQPRVNTEAFF.

This clonotype has only a few counts. V gene TRBV4-1 combines with J gene TRBJ1-1; the D is unclear. The CDR3 runs to 17 residues. From germline, CDR1 is MGHRA and CDR2 YSYEKL. Trimming pared 4 bases from V and 1 base from J, leaving 19 bases between. The CDR3 DNA reads as TGCGCCAGCAGCCCGACCCAAAGGATTCCGGGGAACACTGAAGCTTTCTTT. This gives the protein CASSPTQRIPGNTEAFF.

This sequence joins TRBV3-1 and TRBJ2-1; 7 bases line up with TRBD1. The trim removed 2 bases at V and 5 bases at J, leaving 9 bases unmatched. Germline lookup yields CDR1 LGHDT and CDR2 YNNKEL (reference sequence). The CDR3 length is 16 residues. Here the CDR3 DNA reads TGTGCCAGCAGCCAACCACCGGGACAGTTAGACAATGAGCAGTTCTTC. Translating gives CASSQPPGQLDNEQFF.

The count of this clonotype is one. A much bigger clone sits one base away, suggesting this may be a read error. This chain connects TRBV29-1 to TRBJ2-5; tentative D call: TRBD1 (5 bases). The V gene's germline CDR1 is SQVTM and CDR2 ANQGSEA. Trimming shortened V by 4 bases and J by 5 bases, and 11 bases separated the two germline ends. The CDR3 is made up of 12 amino acids. The CDR3 spells CSVVKGLETQYF. The DNA of the CDR3 is TGCAGCGTTGTGAAGGGGCTGGAGACCCAGTACTTC.

The chain links TRBV20-1 to TRBJ1-5; 9 bases agree with TRBD1. Germline V gene data show CDR1 as DFQATT and CDR2 as SNEGSKA (reference sequence). CDR3 length: 17 residues. After removal of 0 bases from V and 3 bases from J, the junction contained 9 bases not matched to a gene. The CDR3 nucleotides read TGCAGTGCTAGAGAGATTTTGGGACAGGGCTACAATCAGCCCCAGCATTTT. It is translated as CSAREILGQGYNQPQHF.

There are a few counts of this clonotype. CDR3 region: CASSPPGQDIYGYTF. The CDR3 DNA sequence: TGCGCCAGCAGCCCTCCGGGACAGGACATCTATGGCTACACCTTC. The genes are TRBV5-1 and TRBJ1-2, with 8 bases fitting TRBD1. The CDR3 has 15 residues. Germline loops: CDR1 SGHRS, CDR2 YFSETQ. The junction had 9 bases not matched to a gene; V was cut back by 4 bases and J by 4 bases.

This clonotype showed up just a few times. This sequence joins TRBV6-2 or TRBV6-3 and TRBJ2-7, with 7 bases identical to TRBD2. With V trimmed by 2 bases and J by 3 bases, 10 bases remained unmatched. The CDR3 is 16 amino acids. Germline V gives CDR1 MNHEY, CDR2 SVGEGT. In DNA form, the CDR3 reads TGTGCCAGCAGTTACCGTCTTGGGCGGGAGAGCTACGAGCAGTACTTC. The encoded protein is CASSYRLGRESYEQYF.

The V and J genes are TRBV24-1 and TRBJ1-1, with D perhaps TRBD1 (5 bases). The germline V and J ends were trimmed by 7 bases and 2 bases, with 13 bases remaining between them. The CDR3 extends over 14 amino acids. The germline CDR1 and CDR2 sequences are KGHDR and SFDVKD. The CDR3 region has the DNA TGTGCCACCAGGGCCACGACAGACAACACTGAAGCTTTCTTT. It codes for CATRATTDNTEAFF.

This clonotype occurred a few times. V is TRBV18 and J is TRBJ2-1, with TRBD1 identical over 12 bases. The CDR3 extends over 16 amino acids. Losses at the gene ends were 4 bases for V and 7 bases for J; bases not matched to a gene: 8. The V gene's germline CDR1 is KGHSH and CDR2 LQKENI. CDR3: CASSRGRDRGQNEQFF. The DNA for the CDR3 is TGTGCCAGCTCACGAGGACGGGACAGGGGGCAAAATGAGCAGTTCTTC.

The chain is built from TRBV12-3 or TRBV12-4 and TRBJ1-1; D call uncertain. The CDR3 is 15 amino acids. V was trimmed by 1 base and J by 1 base, leaving 10 bases between them. Written as DNA, the CDR3 is TGTGCCAGCAGTTTAGGATGGGAGGCGAACACTGAAGCTTTCTTT. Translating gives CASSLGWEANTEAFF.